This T cell receptor (beta chain) is from a study of OX40 agonist ivuxolimab in advanced cancers. The assay was immunoSEQ multiplex PCR, and TCRdb's table has in-frame clones only and misses some. The data contain some 26,000 clones, about 77% of them singletons. To note about this clone: One end of the junction fails to match germline, which may point to a read error.

The sequenced sample was CD4+ or CD8+ T cells sorted from blood, obtained in a trial of the OX40 agonist ivuxolimab. The TCR originated in an adult with an advanced solid tumor such as melanoma, head and neck, liver or kidney cancer.

Written as DNA, the CDR3 is TGTGCCAGCAGCTTAACTAGCGGATTCGAGGAGTACTTC. This encodes CASSLTSGFEEYF. The chain combines TRBV7-2 with TRBJ2-7; 8 bases are shared with TRBD2. CDR3 length: 13 residues. The V gene's germline CDR1 is SGHTA and CDR2 FQGNSA.